The T cell receptor (beta chain) described here comes from a study of T cell clusters in autoimmune cytopenias. Findings and caveats of the study: Clustering suggested that physiological T cell clusters were missing in primary autoimmune cytopenia patients. TRB repertoire shifts in secondary cytopenia and chronic lymphocytic leukemia mostly reflected lymphoma, not autoimmunity. No cluster-lack signature appeared between secondary cytopenia and chronic lymphocytic leukemia patients, apparently due to lymphoma masking.

Each sample's input was 250 ng genomic DNA, 40,000 or so genome equivalents. Germline lookup yields CDR1 MGHDK and CDR2 SYGVNS. The CDR3 is 18 residues long. Of note for this clonotype: Its antigen is not identified.

One tube held mixed TRB-A and TRB-B primer pools for touch-down PCR. TCRdb reworked the multiplex PCR reads into one entry per CDR3 protein, no DNA. This sample's table has around 8,000 distinct CDR3 sequences. Sequencing was performed on peripheral blood. This TCR derives from a human donor with an autoimmune cytopenia or autoimmune hepatitis (not recorded which). The chain employs TRBV25-1 and TRBJ1-3; the D call of TRBD1 rests on TCRdb alone, since no DNA is present to check it. CDR3 loop: CASSEWMKAGGSGNTIYF.